This TCR beta chain was captured in a study of CD4+ T cells in melanoma (dated by TCRdb to between 2021 and 2024). In terms of the full investigation: The study examined neoantigen-specific CD4+ T cells in human melanoma.

The donors were people with melanoma. Note on this clone: Its antigen remains unidentified. No qualities accompany the bases; no much larger clone lies one base away.

Library method: the immunoSEQ multiplex PCR assay. In TCRdb, the immuneACCESS table is reduced to in-frame sequences with V and J assigned. These tables do not hold every clone; where another copy was compared, an unresolved V gene accounts for under half, and the others remain unexplained. The sample yields more than 12,000 clones; over 70% were counted once. Of the sample, 6.4% is held by the ten largest clones. Broader findings and caveats from the paper: Neoantigen-specific CD4+ T cells in melanoma were reported to show diverse differentiation states. Neoantigen-specific CD4+ T cells were reported to be correlated with the function of CD8+ T cells, macrophages and B cells.

The CDR3 runs 16 residues from the cysteine to the phenylalanine. CDR3 DNA only is kept here, 48 bases in frame from base 1. V trim: 8 bases; J trim: 3 bases; unmatched bases: 10. CDR1 and CDR2 were assigned from the germline V gene as SGHRS and YFSETQ. Sample: cells from a culture (not recorded whether cultured in vitro). The V and J segments used are TRBV5-1 and TRBJ2-2, and TRBD2 aligns with 10 junction nucleotides. This sequence was found in a human donor with melanoma. The CDR3 region: CASAPVAGGDTGELFF. The bases read TGCGCCAGTGCGCCCGTAGCGGGGGGAGACACCGGGGAGCTGTTTTTT.